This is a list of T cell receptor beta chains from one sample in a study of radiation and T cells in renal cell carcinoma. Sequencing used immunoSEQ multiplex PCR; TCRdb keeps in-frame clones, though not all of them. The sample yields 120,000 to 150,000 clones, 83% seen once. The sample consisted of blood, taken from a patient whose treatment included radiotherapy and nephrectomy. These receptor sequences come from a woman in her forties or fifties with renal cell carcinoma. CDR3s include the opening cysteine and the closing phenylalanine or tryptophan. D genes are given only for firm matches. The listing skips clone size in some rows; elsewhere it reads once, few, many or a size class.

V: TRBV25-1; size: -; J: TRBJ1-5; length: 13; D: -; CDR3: CASSGEGGQPQHF; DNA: TGTGCCAGCAGTGGGGAGGGCGGTCAGCCCCAGCATTTT
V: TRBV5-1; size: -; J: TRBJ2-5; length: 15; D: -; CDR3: CASSLGPEGKETQYF; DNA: TGCGCCAGCAGCTTAGGCCCCGAGGGAAAGGAGACCCAGTACTTC
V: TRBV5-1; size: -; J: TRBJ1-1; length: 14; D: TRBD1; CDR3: CASSDRDRDTEAFF; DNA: TGCGCCAGCAGCGACAGGGACAGGGACACTGAAGCTTTCTTT
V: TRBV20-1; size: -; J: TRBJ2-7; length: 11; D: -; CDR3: CSASPGLEQYF; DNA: TGCAGTGCTAGCCCCGGACTCGAGCAGTACTTC
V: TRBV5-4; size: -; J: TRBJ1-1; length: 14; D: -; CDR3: CASSLDRVGTEAFF; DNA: TGTGCCAGCAGCTTGGACAGGGTGGGCACTGAAGCTTTCTTT
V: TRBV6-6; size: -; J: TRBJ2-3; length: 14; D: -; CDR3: CASSYLGSTDTQYF; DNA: TGTGCCAGCAGTTATCTCGGGAGCACAGATACGCAGTATTTT
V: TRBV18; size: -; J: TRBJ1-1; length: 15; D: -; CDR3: CASSPRSGRNTEAFF; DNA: TGTGCCAGCTCACCACGCTCTGGACGGAACACTGAAGCTTTCTTT
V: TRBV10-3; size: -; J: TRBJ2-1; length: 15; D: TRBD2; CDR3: CAISESGTRSNEQFF; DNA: TGTGCCATCAGTGAGTCAGGGACTAGATCCAATGAGCAGTTCTTC
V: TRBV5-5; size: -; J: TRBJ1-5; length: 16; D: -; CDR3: CASSLALVRGDQPQHF; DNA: TGTGCCAGCAGCTTGGCGTTAGTAAGGGGAGATCAGCCCCAGCATTTT
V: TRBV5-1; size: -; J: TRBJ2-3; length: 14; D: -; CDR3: CASSLAAQGGTQYF; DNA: TGCGCCAGCAGCTTGGCCGCGCAGGGCGGCACGCAGTATTTT
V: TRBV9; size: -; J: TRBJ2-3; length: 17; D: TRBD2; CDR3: CASSKGLAGGITDTQYF; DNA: TGTGCCAGCAGCAAGGGACTAGCGGGGGGGATTACAGATACGCAGTATTTT
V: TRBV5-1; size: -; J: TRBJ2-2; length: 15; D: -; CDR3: CASSLGQARTGELFF; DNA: TGCGCCAGCAGCTTGGGACAGGCTAGAACCGGGGAGCTGTTTTTT
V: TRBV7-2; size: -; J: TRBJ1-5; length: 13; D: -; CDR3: CASSRNSNQPQHF; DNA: TGTGCCAGCAGTCGAAATAGCAATCAGCCCCAGCATTTT
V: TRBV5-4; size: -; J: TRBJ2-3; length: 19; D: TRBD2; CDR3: CASSLVGSGRKPSTDTQYF; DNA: TGTGCCAGCAGCTTGGTGGGTAGCGGGAGGAAACCTAGCACAGATACGCAGTATTTT
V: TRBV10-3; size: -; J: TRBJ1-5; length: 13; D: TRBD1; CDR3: CAIKTGENQPQHF; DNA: TGTGCCATCAAAACAGGGGAGAATCAGCCCCAGCATTTT
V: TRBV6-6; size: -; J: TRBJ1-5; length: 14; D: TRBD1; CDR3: CASSLTGGNQPQHF; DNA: TGTGCCAGCAGCCTGACAGGGGGCAATCAGCCCCAGCATTTT
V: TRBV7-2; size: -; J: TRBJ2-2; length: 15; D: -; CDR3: CASSLADRRPGELFF; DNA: TGTGCCAGCAGTTTAGCGGATCGAAGACCCGGGGAGCTGTTTTTT
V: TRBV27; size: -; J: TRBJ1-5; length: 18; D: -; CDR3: CASSIQPPGVDSNQPQHF; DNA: TGTGCCAGCAGTATTCAGCCACCGGGAGTGGATAGCAATCAGCCCCAGCATTTT
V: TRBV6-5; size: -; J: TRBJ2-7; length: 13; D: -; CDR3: CATRTGRAHEQYF; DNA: TGTGCCACCCGGACGGGGAGAGCCCACGAGCAGTACTTC
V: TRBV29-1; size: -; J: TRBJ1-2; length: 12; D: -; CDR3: CSVSSGDGGYTF; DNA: TGCAGCGTTTCCTCCGGGGACGGTGGCTACACCTTC
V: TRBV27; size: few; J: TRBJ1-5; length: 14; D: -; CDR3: CASSLEGRDQPQHF; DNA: TGTGCCAGCAGTTTAGAGGGGCGAGATCAGCCCCAGCATTTT
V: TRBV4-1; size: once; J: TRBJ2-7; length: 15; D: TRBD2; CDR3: CASSPQTSGGYEQYF; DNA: TGCGCCAGCAGCCCCCAGACTAGCGGGGGCTACGAGCAGTACTTC
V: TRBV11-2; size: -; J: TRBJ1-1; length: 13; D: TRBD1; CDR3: CASSPWTGAEAFF; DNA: TGTGCCAGCAGCCCCTGGACAGGGGCTGAAGCTTTCTTT
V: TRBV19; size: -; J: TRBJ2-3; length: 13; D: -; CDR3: CASSIGGADTQYF; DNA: TGTGCCAGTAGTATAGGGGGCGCAGATACGCAGTATTTT